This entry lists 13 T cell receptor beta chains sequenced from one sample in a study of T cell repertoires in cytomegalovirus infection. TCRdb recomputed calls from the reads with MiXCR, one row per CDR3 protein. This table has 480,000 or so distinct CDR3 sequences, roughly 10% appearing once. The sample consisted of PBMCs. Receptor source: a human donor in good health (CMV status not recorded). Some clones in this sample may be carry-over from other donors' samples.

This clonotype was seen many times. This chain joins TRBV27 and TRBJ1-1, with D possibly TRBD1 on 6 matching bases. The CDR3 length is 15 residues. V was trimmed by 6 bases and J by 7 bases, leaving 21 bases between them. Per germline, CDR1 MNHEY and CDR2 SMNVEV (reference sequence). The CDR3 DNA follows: TGTGCCAGCAGAGGGGCGGGGGCCCAAGGACTTGAAGCTTTCTTT. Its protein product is CASRGAGAQGLEAFF.

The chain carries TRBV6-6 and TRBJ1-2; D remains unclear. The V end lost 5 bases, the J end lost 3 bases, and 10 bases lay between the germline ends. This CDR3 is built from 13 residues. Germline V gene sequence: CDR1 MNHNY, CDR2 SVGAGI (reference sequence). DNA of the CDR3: TGTGCCAGCAGTCAGACTGATTACTATGGCTACACCTTC. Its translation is CASSQTDYYGYTF.

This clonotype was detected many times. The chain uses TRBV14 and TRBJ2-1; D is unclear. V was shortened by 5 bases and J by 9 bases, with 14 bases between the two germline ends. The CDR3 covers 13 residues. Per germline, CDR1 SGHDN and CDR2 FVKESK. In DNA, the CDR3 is TGTGCCAGCAGCTTCAGTGGGGTCGGTGAGCAGTTCTTC. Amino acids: CASSFSGVGEQFF.

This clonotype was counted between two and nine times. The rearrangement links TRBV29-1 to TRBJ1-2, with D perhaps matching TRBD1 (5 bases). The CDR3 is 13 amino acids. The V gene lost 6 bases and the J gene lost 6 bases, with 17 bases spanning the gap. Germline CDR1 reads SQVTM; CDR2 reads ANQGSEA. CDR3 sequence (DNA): TGCAGCGTCGCCGCGGGGACTGCGGATGGCTACACCTTC. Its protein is CSVAAGTADGYTF.

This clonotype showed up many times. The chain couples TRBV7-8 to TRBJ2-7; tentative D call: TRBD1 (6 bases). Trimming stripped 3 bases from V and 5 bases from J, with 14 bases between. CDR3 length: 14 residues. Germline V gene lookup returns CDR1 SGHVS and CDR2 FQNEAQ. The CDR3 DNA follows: TGTGCCAGCAGCTTCCGGGACACTGGTCACGAGCAGTACTTC. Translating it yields CASSFRDTGHEQYF.

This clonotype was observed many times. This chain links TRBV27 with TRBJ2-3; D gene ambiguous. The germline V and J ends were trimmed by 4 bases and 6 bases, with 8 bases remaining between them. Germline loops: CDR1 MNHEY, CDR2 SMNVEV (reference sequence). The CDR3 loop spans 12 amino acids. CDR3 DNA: TGTGCCAGCAGTTCCCAGGCCGATACGCAGTATTTT. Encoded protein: CASSSQADTQYF.

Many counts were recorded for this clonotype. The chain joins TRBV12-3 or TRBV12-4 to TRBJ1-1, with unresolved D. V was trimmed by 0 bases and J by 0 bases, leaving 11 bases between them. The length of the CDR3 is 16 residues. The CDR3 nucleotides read TGTGCCAGCAGTTTAGCTGGACGGATCATGAACACTGAAGCTTTCTTT. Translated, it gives CASSLAGRIMNTEAFF.

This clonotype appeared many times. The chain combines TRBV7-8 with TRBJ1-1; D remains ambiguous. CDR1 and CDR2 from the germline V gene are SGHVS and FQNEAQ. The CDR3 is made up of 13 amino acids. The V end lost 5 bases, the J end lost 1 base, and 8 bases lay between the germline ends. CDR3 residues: CASSARRNTEAFF. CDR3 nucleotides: TGTGCCAGCAGCGCTCGTCGGAACACTGAAGCTTTCTTT. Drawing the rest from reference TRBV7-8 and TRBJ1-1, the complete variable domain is GAGVSQSPRYKVAKRGQDVALRCDPISGHVSLFWYQQALGQGPEFLTYFQNEAQLDKSGLPSDRFFAERPEGSVSTLKIQRTQQEDSAVYLCASSARRNTEAFFGQGTRLTVV.

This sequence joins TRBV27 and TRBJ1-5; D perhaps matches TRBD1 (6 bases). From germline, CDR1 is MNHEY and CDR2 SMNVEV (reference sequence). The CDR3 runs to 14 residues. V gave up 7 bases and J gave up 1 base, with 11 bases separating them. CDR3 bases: TGTGCCAGCACCGGGGGGGGCAGCAATCAGCCCCAGCATTTT. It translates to CASTGGGSNQPQHF.

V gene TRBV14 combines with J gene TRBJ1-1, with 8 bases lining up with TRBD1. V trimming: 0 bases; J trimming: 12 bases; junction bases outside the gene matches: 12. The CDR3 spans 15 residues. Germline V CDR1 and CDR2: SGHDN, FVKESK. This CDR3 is CASSQEAGGAGLTFF. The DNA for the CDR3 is TGTGCCAGCAGCCAAGAGGCAGGGGGCGCGGGATTGACTTTCTTT.

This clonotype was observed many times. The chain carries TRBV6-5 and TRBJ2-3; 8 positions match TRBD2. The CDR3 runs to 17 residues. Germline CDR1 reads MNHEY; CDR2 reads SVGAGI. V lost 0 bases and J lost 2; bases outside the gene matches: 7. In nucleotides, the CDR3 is TGTGCCAGCAGTTACTCCCTTCGGGGGGGAACCACAGATACGCAGTATTTT. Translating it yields CASSYSLRGGTTDTQYF.

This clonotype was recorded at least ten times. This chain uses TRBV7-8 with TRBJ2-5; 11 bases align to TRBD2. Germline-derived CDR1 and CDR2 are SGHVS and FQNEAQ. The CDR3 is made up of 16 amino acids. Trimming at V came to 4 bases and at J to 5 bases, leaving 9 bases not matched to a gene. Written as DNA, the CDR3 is TGTGCCAGCAGCTCATTTAGCGGGAGGGCCGGGGAGACCCAGTACTTC. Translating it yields CASSSFSGRAGETQYF.

The CDR3 nucleotides are TGTGCCAGCAGCCAAGATGTCAATCAGCCCCAGCATTTT. Protein: CASSQDVNQPQHF. The genes are TRBV3-1 and TRBJ1-5; no clear D gene. This CDR3 has 13 residues. Germline V gene sequence: CDR1 LGHDT, CDR2 YNNKEL (reference sequence). Trimming pared 0 bases from V and 3 bases from J, leaving 3 bases between.